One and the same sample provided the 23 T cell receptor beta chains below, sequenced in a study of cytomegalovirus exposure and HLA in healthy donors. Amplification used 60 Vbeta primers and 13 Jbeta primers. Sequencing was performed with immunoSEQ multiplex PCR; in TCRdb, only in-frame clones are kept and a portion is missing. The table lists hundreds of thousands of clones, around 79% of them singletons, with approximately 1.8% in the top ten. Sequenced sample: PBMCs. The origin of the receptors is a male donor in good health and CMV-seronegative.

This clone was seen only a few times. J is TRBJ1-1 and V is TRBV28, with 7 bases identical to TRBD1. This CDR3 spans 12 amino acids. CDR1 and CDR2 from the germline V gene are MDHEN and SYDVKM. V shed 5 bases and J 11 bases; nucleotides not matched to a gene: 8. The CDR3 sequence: CASSMGQSRAFF. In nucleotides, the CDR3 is TGTGCCAGCAGTATGGGACAGTCCCGGGCTTTCTTT. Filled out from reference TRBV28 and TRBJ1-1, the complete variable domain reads DVKVTQSSRYLVKRTGEKVFLECVQDMDHENMFWYRQDPGLGLRLIYFSYDVKMKEKGDIPEGYSVSREKKERFSLILESASTNQTSMYLCASSMGQSRAFFGQGTRLTVV.

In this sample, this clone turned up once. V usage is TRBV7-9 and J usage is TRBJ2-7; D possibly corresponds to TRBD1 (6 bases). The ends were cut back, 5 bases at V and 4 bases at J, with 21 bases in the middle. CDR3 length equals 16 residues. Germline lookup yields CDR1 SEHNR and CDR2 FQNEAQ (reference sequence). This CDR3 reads CASSPTGNRDPYEQYF. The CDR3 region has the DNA TGTGCCAGCAGCCCAACCGGGAACAGGGACCCTTACGAGCAGTACTTC.

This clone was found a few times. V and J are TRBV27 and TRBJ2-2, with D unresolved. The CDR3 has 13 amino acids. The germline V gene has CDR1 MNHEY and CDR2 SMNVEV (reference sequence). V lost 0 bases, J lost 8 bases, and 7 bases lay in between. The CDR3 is CASSLSKRGELFF. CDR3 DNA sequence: TGTGCCAGCAGTTTATCGAAGAGGGGGGAGCTGTTTTTT.

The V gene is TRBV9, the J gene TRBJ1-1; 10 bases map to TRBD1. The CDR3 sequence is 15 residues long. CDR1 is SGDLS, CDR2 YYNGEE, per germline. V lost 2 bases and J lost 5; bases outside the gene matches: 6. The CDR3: CASSVSLDRGTEAFF. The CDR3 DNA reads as TGTGCCAGCAGCGTTAGCTTGGACAGGGGGACTGAAGCTTTCTTT.

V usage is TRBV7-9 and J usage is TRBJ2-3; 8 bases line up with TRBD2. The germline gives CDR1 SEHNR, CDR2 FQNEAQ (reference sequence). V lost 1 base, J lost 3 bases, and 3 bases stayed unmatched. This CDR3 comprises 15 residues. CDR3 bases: TGTGCCAGCAGCTTAGTTACTAGCGGTACAGATACGCAGTATTTT. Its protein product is CASSLVTSGTDTQYF.

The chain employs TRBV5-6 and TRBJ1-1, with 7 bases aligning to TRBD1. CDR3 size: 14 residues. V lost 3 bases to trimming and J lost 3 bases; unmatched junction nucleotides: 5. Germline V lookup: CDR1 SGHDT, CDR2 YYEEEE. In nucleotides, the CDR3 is TGTGCCAGCAGCTACAGGGGAGGTTACACTGAAGCTTTCTTT. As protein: CASSYRGGYTEAFF.

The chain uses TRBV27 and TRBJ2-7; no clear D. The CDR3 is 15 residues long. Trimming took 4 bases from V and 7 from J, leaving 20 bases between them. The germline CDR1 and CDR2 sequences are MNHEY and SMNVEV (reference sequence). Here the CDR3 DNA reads TGTGCCAGCAGTTCCTCTCCCCCCGAGCTTAAGGAGCAGTACTTC. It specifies CASSSSPPELKEQYF.

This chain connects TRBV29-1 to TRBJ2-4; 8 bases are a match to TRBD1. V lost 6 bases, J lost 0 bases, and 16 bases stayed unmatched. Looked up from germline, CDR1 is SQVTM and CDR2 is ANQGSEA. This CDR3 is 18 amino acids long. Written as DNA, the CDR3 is TGCAGCGTCCGTAGAGCCGGGACAGGAGTACTAGCCAAAAACATTCAGTACTTC. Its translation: CSVRRAGTGVLAKNIQYF.

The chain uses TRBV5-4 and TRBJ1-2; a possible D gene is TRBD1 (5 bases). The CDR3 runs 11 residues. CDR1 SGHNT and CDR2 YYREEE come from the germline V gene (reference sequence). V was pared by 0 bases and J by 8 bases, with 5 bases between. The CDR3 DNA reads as TGTGCCAGCAGCTTGGGACAGGGCTACACCTTC. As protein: CASSLGQGYTF.

DNA for the CDR3: TGTGCCTGGACCCAGAGGGGGGGCTTACCTGAAGCTTTCTTT. Translated, it gives CAWTQRGGLPEAFF. The chain combines TRBV30 with TRBJ1-1, with D possibly being TRBD1 (6 bases). The length of the CDR3 is 14 residues. The V end was cut by 4 bases, the J end by 6 bases, with 18 bases between. CDR1 GTSNPN and CDR2 SVGIG come from the germline V gene (reference sequence). The full variable domain, in which reference TRBV30 and TRBJ1-1 provide the parts outside the CDR3, is SQTIHQWPATLVQPVGSPLSLECTVEGTSNPNLYWYRQAAGRGLQLLFYSVGIGQISSEVPQNLSASRPQDRQFILSSKKLLLSDSGFYLCAWTQRGGLPEAFFGQGTRLTVV.

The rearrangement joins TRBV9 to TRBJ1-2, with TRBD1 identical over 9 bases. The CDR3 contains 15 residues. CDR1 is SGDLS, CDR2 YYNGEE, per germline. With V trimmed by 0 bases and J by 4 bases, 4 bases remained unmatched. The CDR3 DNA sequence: TGTGCCAGCAGCGTAGTTACAGGGGGCGGCTATGGCTACACCTTC. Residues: CASSVVTGGGYGYTF.

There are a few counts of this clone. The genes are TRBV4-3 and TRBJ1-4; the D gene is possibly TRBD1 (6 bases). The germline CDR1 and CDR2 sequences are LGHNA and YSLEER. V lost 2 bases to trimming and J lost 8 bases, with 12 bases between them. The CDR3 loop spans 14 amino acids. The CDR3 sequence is CASSQRGAGEKLFF. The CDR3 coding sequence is TGCGCCAGCAGCCAACGGGGGGCCGGAGAAAAACTGTTTTTT.

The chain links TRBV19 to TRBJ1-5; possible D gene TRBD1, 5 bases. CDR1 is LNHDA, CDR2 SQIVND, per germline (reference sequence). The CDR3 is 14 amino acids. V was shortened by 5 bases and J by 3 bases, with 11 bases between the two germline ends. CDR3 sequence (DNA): TGTGCCAGTAGTGCCAGGGCCTACAATCAGCCCCAGCATTTT. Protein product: CASSARAYNQPQHF.

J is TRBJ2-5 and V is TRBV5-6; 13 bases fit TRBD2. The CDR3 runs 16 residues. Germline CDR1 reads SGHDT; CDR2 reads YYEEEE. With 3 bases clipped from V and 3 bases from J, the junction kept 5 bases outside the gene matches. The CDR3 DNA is TGTGCCAGCAGCTCCGGGACTAGCGGGACTGAAGAGACCCAGTACTTC. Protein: CASSSGTSGTEETQYF.

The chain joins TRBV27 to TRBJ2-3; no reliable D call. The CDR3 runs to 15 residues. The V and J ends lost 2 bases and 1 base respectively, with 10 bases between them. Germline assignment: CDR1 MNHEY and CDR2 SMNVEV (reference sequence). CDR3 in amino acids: CASSLDGLGTDTQYF. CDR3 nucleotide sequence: TGTGCCAGCAGTTTAGACGGGTTGGGCACAGATACGCAGTATTTT.

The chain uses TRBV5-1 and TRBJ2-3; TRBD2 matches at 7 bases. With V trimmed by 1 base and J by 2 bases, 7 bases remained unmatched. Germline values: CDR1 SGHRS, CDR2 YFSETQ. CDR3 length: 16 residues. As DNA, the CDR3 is TGCGCCAGCAGCTTGCGGACTAGTCCCCCCACAGATACGCAGTATTTT. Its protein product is CASSLRTSPPTDTQYF.

Here the CDR3 reads CASSVWGSANTGELFF. The CDR3 nucleotides are TGTGCCAGCAGCGTGTGGGGCAGCGCGAACACCGGGGAGCTGTTTTTT. The gene calls are TRBV9 and TRBJ2-2; D is possibly TRBD1 (5 bases). This CDR3 spans 16 amino acids. Trimming left V 2 bases short and J 0 bases short, with 11 bases between. Germline-derived CDR1 and CDR2 are SGDLS and YYNGEE.

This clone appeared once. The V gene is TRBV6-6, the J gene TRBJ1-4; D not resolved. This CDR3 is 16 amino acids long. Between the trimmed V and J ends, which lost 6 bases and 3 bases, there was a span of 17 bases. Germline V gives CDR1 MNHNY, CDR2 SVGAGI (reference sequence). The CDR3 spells CASSWRPQVANEKLFF. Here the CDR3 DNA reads TGTGCCAGCAGCTGGAGGCCCCAGGTTGCTAATGAAAAACTGTTTTTT.

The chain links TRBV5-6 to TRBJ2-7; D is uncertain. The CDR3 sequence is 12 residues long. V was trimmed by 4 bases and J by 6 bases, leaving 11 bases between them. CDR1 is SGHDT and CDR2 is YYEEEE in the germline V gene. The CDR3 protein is CASSLSPGEQYF. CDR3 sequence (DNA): TGTGCCAGCAGCCTATCTCCGGGCGAGCAGTACTTC. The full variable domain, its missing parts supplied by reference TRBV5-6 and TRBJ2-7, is DAGVTQSPTHLIKTRGQQVTLRCSPKSGHDTVSWYQQALGQGPQFIFQYYEEEERQRGNFPDRFSGHQFPNYSSELNVNALLLGDSALYLCASSLSPGEQYFGPGTRLTVT.

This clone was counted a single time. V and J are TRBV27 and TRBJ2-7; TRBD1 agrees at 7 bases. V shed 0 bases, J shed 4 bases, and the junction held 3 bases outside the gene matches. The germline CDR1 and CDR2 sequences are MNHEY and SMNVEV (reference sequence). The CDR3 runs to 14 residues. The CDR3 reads CASSLSTGSYEQYF. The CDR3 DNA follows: TGTGCCAGCAGTTTATCGACAGGGTCGTACGAGCAGTACTTC.

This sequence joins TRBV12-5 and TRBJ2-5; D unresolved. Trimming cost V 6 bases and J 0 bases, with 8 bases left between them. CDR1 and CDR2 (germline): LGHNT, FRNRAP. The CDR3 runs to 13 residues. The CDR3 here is CASGRGNQETQYF. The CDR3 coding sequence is TGTGCTAGTGGACGAGGAAACCAAGAGACCCAGTACTTC.

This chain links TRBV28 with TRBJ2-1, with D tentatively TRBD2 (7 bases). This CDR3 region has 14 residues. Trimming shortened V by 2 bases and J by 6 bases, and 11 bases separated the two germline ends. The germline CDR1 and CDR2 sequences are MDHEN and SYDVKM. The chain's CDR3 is CASSLTGGRNEQFF. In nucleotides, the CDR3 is TGTGCCAGCAGTTTAACCGGGGGGCGCAATGAGCAGTTCTTC.

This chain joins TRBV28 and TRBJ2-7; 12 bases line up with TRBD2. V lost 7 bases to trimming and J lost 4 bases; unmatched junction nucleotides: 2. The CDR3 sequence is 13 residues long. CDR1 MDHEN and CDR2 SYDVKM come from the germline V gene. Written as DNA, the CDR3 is TGTGCCAGCAAGACTAGCGGGAGTTACGAGCAGTACTTC. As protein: CASKTSGSYEQYF. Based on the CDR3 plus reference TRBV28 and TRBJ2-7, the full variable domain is DVKVTQSSRYLVKRTGEKVFLECVQDMDHENMFWYRQDPGLGLRLIYFSYDVKMKEKGDIPEGYSVSREKKERFSLILESASTNQTSMYLCASKTSGSYEQYFGPGTRLTVT.